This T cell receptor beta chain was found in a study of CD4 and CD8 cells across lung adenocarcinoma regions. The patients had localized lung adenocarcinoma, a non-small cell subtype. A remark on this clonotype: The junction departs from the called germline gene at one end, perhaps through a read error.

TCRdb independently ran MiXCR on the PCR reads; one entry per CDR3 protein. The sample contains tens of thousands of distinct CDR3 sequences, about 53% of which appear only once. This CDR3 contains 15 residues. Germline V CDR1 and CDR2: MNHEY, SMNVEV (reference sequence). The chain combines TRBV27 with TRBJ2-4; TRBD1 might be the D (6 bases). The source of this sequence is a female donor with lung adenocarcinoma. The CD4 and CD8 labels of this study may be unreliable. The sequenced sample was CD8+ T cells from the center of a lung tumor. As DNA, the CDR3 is TGTGGCAGCGTTCAGGGGCTGAGAGCCAAAAACACTCAGTACTTC. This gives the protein CGSVQGLRAKNTQYF.